This is a list of T cell receptor beta chains from one sample in a study of blood T cell repertoires in COVID-19. Repertoires were generated with immunoSEQ multiplex PCR, while TCRdb's copy carries only in-frame clones and drops some. This sample has 50,000 to 65,000 clones, with around 87% found just once. What was sequenced was peripheral blood. The receptor source for this set is a man in his 70s with acute or convalescent COVID-19. Each CDR3 is given with its conserved first and last residue. The D gene is left open where the match is weak. The listing skips clone size in some rows; elsewhere it reads once, few, many or a size class.

D	size	V	J	DNA	CDR3
TRBD1	NA	TRBV19	TRBJ1-6	TGTGCCGCGGGACAGACATATTCACCCCTCCACTTT	CAAGQTYSPLHF
TRBD1	NA	TRBV9	TRBJ2-5	TGTGCCAGCAGCGCCCAGACAGGGCCCCAAGAGACCCAGTACTTC	CASSAQTGPQETQYF
TRBD1	NA	TRBV3-1/TRBV3-2	TRBJ2-2	TGTGCCAGCAACCAAGGGACAGGGGGCAGGGGGGAGCTGTTTTTT	CASNQGTGGRGELFF
TRBD1	NA	TRBV19	TRBJ1-2	TGTGCCAGTAGATACCAGGGGGAGTTCTATGGCTACACCTTC	CASRYQGEFYGYTF
TRBD2	NA	TRBV7-9	TRBJ2-1	TGTGCCAGCAGCCCCAGCAGCGGGAGGGCCGATGAGCAGTTCTTC	CASSPSSGRADEQFF
TRBD1	NA	TRBV28	TRBJ1-5	TGTGCCAGCAGTTTATTTGGCAGGGGGGTTGGCCAGCCCCAGCATTTT	CASSLFGRGVGQPQHF
TRBD2	NA	TRBV27	TRBJ2-1	TGTGCCAGCAGTCTTCAAACGCTAGCGGGAGGTTACAATGAGCAGTTCTTC	CASSLQTLAGGYNEQFF
NA	NA	TRBV6-6	TRBJ2-2	TGTGCCAGCAGTCGGTACAGGGTCGACAAAACCGGGGAGCTGTTTTTT	CASSRYRVDKTGELFF
TRBD2	NA	TRBV9	TRBJ2-3	TGTGCCAGCAGCGTCTTTAGCGGGAGCACAGATACGCAGTATTTT	CASSVFSGSTDTQYF
TRBD2	once	TRBV7-3	TRBJ2-1	TGTGCCAGCAGCCGTGGGTGGGCGGGAGGCCTTAATGAGCAGTTCTTC	CASSRGWAGGLNEQFF
NA	NA	TRBV12-3/TRBV12-4	TRBJ1-2	TGTGCCAGCAGTTTAGCCAGCTATGGCTACACCTTC	CASSLASYGYTF
NA	NA	TRBV5-1	TRBJ1-4	TGCGCCAGCAGCTTGGAAGGGAGGACTAATGAAAAACTGTTTTTT	CASSLEGRTNEKLFF
TRBD2	NA	TRBV3-1/TRBV3-2	TRBJ2-1	TGTGCCAGCAGCCGCGGGGGGGCCGACTACAATGAGCAGTTCTTC	CASSRGGADYNEQFF
NA	few	TRBV29-1	TRBJ1-2	TGCAGCGTTGGGAGGGATTCGGGTGGCTACACCTTC	CSVGRDSGGYTF
NA	NA	TRBV25-1	TRBJ2-3	TGTGCCAGCAGTGAAGTTTCTATGAATACGCAGTATTTT	CASSEVSMNTQYF
NA	NA	TRBV10-1	TRBJ2-6	TGCGCCAGCAGTGAGTCCGCGGACTCTGGGGCCAACGTCCTGACTTTC	CASSESADSGANVLTF
TRBD1	NA	TRBV4-1	TRBJ2-2	TGCGCCAGCAGCCAAAGGGACAGGGAGGCCGGGGAGCTGTTTTTT	CASSQRDREAGELFF
NA	NA	TRBV18	TRBJ2-3	TGTGCCAGCTCACCATATCGGGAGATCCCAGATACGCAGTATTTT	CASSPYREIPDTQYF
TRBD2	NA	TRBV28	TRBJ2-7	TGTGCCAGCGGACTAGCGGCCTCCGAGCAGTACTTC	CASGLAASEQYF